This T cell receptor (beta chain) was captured by sequencing in a study of blood T cell repertoires in COVID-19. TCRdb keeps only in-frame clones here, not all; method: immunoSEQ multiplex PCR. The sample carries some 70,000 clones, 89% recorded once. The ends lost 5 bases at V and 5 bases at J; junction bases unmatched: 5. This CDR3 is built from 13 residues. Sequencing was carried out using peripheral blood. This TCR came from a middle-aged man with active COVID-19. The chain employs TRBV12-3 or TRBV12-4 and TRBJ2-5; 7 bases map to TRBD2. CDR3 in amino acids: CASSPWGGETQYF. Here the CDR3 DNA reads TGTGCCAGCAGTCCGTGGGGGGGGGAGACCCAGTACTTC.